This TCR beta chain was observed in a study of T cell repertoires in cytomegalovirus infection. Study context: It was the public TCR beta signatures that indicated both CMV infection and matching HLA type.

This clonotype was detected only a few times. What it recognizes is unknown. TCRdb used MiXCR to reprocess the reads, holding one entry per CDR3 protein. The sample lists roughly 760,000 distinct CDR3 sequences, 35% to 45% seen once, with 2.8% in the top ten. General study results and limits: Predominance within the ex vivo response was attributable to HLA-C-restricted CMV-specific TCR beta clonotypes. Using cumulative public TCR beta family frequency, the authors identified those who carried CMV together with the relevant HLA.

CDR1 is MDHEN and CDR2 is SYDVKM in the germline V gene. The CDR3 extends over 14 amino acids. V lost 8 bases and J 9 bases, leaving 23 bases between the germline ends. The TCR was taken from a human donor in good health (CMV status not recorded). Some clones in this sample may be carry-over from other donors' samples. This chain connects TRBV28 to TRBJ2-7; D perhaps matches TRBD1 (5 bases). Input material: PBMCs. The CDR3 loop is CASVGAGPATRQYF. DNA of the CDR3: TGTGCCAGCGTTGGGGCCGGTCCGGCGACCAGGCAGTACTTC.